This T cell receptor beta chain originates from a study of neurological immune-mediated disorders. Overall study: Multiple sclerosis patients (n ≈ 34) included approximately 30 with relapsing-remitting and 3 with secondary progressive disease.

This CDR3 has 15 residues. This clonotype was found a few times. Its target is unknown. One junction end does not reproduce the germline sequence, and a read error may be involved. PBMCs numbering 2 million and stored at -80 C yielded the unsorted libraries. The study, taken as a whole, reports: The multiple sclerosis repertoire cluster showed no association with any clinical or MRI feature. The authors stated that larger cohorts are needed.

By 5'RACE with 10-nucleotide random UMIs, the cDNA was made. TCRdb reprocessed the 5' RACE reads with MiXCR, giving one entry per CDR3 protein. The repertoire has about 66,000 distinct CDR3 sequences, 3.9% of them found once; the top ten carry 1% to 1.5%. The chain couples TRBV12-3 or TRBV12-4 to TRBJ1-5; D is undetermined. The clonotype comes from a man younger than 45 with multiple sclerosis. Sequencing was carried out using PBMCs. This CDR3 is CASSLLSDSNQPQNF. The DNA for the CDR3 is TGTGCCAGCAGTTTACTCAGCGATAGCAATCAGCCCCAGAATTTT.